This passage covers 14 T cell receptor beta chains from one sample sequenced in a study of molecular identifiers for immune sequencing clone quantification. One entry per CDR3 protein, called by TCRdb with MiXCR from the PCR reads. Of about 300,000 distinct CDR3 sequences in the sample, around 21% were seen once. Sequenced input: naive CD8+ T cells from blood, with Jurkat cell RNA spiked in. Subset here: FACS-sorted CD8+CD4-CCR7+CD45RA+ naive T cells. The receptors derive from a human donor in good health. Some libraries in this study had Jurkat cell RNA spiked in.

This clonotype was seen repeatedly, ten times or more. V is TRBV9 and J is TRBJ1-1; no reliable D call. With 0 bases removed from V and 3 bases from J, the gap between germline ends came to 12 bases. Germline V gives CDR1 SGDLS, CDR2 YYNGEE. The CDR3 extends over 15 amino acids. The CDR3 is CASSVDSGWDTEAFF. The CDR3 DNA reads TGTGCCAGCAGCGTAGATTCAGGTTGGGACACTGAAGCTTTCTTT.

There are many counts of this clonotype. The V call is TRBV9, the J call TRBJ2-3, with unresolved D. With 3 bases removed from V and 2 bases from J, the gap between germline ends came to 4 bases. Germline loops: CDR1 SGDLS, CDR2 YYNGEE. The CDR3 totals 12 residues. The CDR3 bases are TGTGCCAGCAGCGCCAACACAGATACGCAGTATTTT. Translation: CASSANTDTQYF.

This chain links TRBV4-1 with TRBJ2-7; D unresolved. Germline V gene lookup returns CDR1 MGHRA and CDR2 YSYEKL. Trimming pared 0 bases from V and 3 bases from J, leaving 12 bases between. The CDR3 extends over 15 amino acids. CDR3 bases: TGCGCCAGCAGCCAAGAGTTTGCCGCAGACTACGAGCAGTACTTC. Translation gives CASSQEFAADYEQYF.

Note on this clonotype: This clone may be a read error of a much larger clone one base away. In DNA form, the CDR3 reads TGTGCCAACAGTGACTGGACAGGGGACCAGCCCCAGCATTTT. Protein sequence: CANSDWTGDQPQHF. The chain employs TRBV2 and TRBJ1-5; 9 bases are a match to TRBD1. Germline V CDR1 and CDR2: SNHLY, FYNNEI. There are 14 residues in the CDR3.

The sample holds a few counts of this clonotype. The chain joins TRBV30 to TRBJ2-1; no definite D call. The CDR3 length is 16 residues. Germline lookup yields CDR1 GTSNPN and CDR2 SVGIG (reference sequence). The V end was cut by 5 bases, the J end by 8 bases, with 25 bases between. The CDR3 coding sequence is TGTGCCTGGGACCAAGACCGAGGATTTGCCCGCCATGAGCAGTTCTTC. This translates into CAWDQDRGFARHEQFF.

This clonotype was detected only once. V is TRBV7-8 and J is TRBJ1-1; 8 bases are a match to TRBD1. The germline gives CDR1 SGHVS, CDR2 FQNEAQ. CDR3 size: 16 residues. The ends lost 4 bases at V and 2 bases at J; junction bases unmatched: 9. The CDR3 here is CASSSGGSFPNTEAFF. The DNA for the CDR3 is TGTGCCAGCAGCTCAGGGGGCAGCTTTCCCAACACTGAAGCTTTCTTT. The full variable domain, with the rest looked up from reference TRBV7-8 and TRBJ1-1, is GAGVSQSPRYKVAKRGQDVALRCDPISGHVSLFWYQQALGQGPEFLTYFQNEAQLDKSGLPSDRFFAERPEGSVSTLKIQRTQQEDSAVYLCASSSGGSFPNTEAFFGQGTRLTVV.

This clonotype has a count of ten or more. This sequence joins TRBV13 and TRBJ2-3, with D perhaps being TRBD1 or TRBD2 (5 bases each). Germline CDR1 PRHDT, CDR2 FYEKMQ (reference sequence). The CDR3 runs to 16 residues. Trimming stripped 1 base from V and 3 bases from J, with 14 bases between. The chain's CDR3 is CASSLVLGEQTDTQYF. The CDR3 nucleotides read TGTGCCAGCAGCTTAGTGTTGGGGGAACAGACAGATACGCAGTATTTT.

V is TRBV12-3 or TRBV12-4 and J is TRBJ2-3; possible D gene TRBD1, 5 bases. V gave up 5 bases and J gave up 0 bases, with 9 bases separating them. CDR3 length equals 14 residues. The CDR3 region is CASSTGASTDTQYF. The CDR3 bases are TGTGCCAGCAGTACAGGCGCTAGCACAGATACGCAGTATTTT.

The table lists this clonotype with many counts. The J gene is TRBJ2-7, the V gene TRBV7-9, with D possibly matching TRBD2 (6 bases). The length of the CDR3 is 12 residues. V gave up 5 bases and J gave up 6 bases, with 11 bases separating them. The germline V gene has CDR1 SEHNR and CDR2 FQNEAQ (reference sequence). CDR3 amino acids: CASSPGGIEQYF. The CDR3 region has the DNA TGTGCCAGCAGCCCTGGGGGGATCGAGCAGTACTTC. The full variable domain, with the rest looked up from reference TRBV7-9 and TRBJ2-7, is DTGVSQNPRHKITKRGQNVTFRCDPISEHNRLYWYRQTLGQGPEFLTYFQNEAQLEKSRLLSDRFSAERPKGSFSTLEIQRTEQGDSAMYLCASSPGGIEQYFGPGTRLTVT.

This clonotype was seen many times. The chain recombines TRBV29-1 with TRBJ1-1, with D unresolved. The CDR3 runs 10 residues. Germline values: CDR1 SQVTM, CDR2 ANQGSEA. Trimming cost V 7 bases and J 4 bases, with 7 bases left between them. CDR3 coding DNA: TGCAGCGGACTGGGCACTGAAGCTTTCTTT. This sequence encodes CSGLGTEAFF.

This clonotype was counted many times. The chain joins TRBV7-2 to TRBJ2-5, with D perhaps given as TRBD1 or TRBD2 (5 bases each). The CDR3 has 15 amino acids. The V gene lost 3 bases and the J gene lost 5 bases, with 16 bases spanning the gap. CDR1 is SGHTA, CDR2 FQGNSA, per germline. CDR3 nucleotides: TGTGCCAGCAGCTTGGAGCGGACTTGGGGGGAGACCCAGTACTTC. This sequence encodes CASSLERTWGETQYF. The variable domain in full, with the rest retrieved from reference TRBV7-2 and TRBJ2-5, is GAGVSQSPSNKVTEKGKDVELRCDPISGHTALYWYRQSLGQGLEFLIYFQGNSAPDKSGLPSDRFSAERTGGSVSTLTIQRTQQEDSAVYLCASSLERTWGETQYFGPGTRLLVL.

Many counts were recorded for this clonotype. The gene calls are TRBV20-1 and TRBJ2-7, with 8 bases lining up with TRBD2. CDR1 and CDR2 from the germline V gene are DFQATT and SNEGSKA (reference sequence). V lost 0 bases to trimming and J lost 4 bases; unmatched junction nucleotides: 8. This CDR3 is 15 amino acids long. This CDR3 is CSARDLTSGSYEQYF. The CDR3 DNA sequence: TGCAGTGCTAGAGACCTAACTAGCGGTAGTTACGAGCAGTACTTC.

In its sample, this clonotype was seen once. A much larger clone sits a single nucleotide away, making a read error possible. In this CDR3 the conserved last residue, phenylalanine or tryptophan, is missing, so a read error is likely. The chain has TRBV6-2 or TRBV6-3 and TRBJ1-1, with 9 bases aligning to TRBD1. The CDR3 length is 13 residues. The germline V gene has CDR1 MNHEY and CDR2 SVGEGT. Trimming cost V 10 bases and J 3 bases; bases outside gene matches: 6. This CDR3 reads CAIWTGDHTEAFS. The CDR3 DNA sequence: TGTGCCATTTGGACAGGGGACCACACTGAAGCTTTCTCT.

This clonotype was seen repeatedly, ten times or more. Here the CDR3 DNA reads TGTGCCAGCAGTTACGGGGACTTCGCTAGCACAGATACGCAGTATTTT. Translating gives CASSYGDFASTDTQYF. The chain uses TRBV6-5 and TRBJ2-3, with D perhaps matching TRBD2 (6 bases). There are 16 residues in the CDR3. Trimming took off 2 bases at V and 0 bases at J, with 12 bases between the two ends. Per germline, CDR1 MNHEY and CDR2 SVGAGI.